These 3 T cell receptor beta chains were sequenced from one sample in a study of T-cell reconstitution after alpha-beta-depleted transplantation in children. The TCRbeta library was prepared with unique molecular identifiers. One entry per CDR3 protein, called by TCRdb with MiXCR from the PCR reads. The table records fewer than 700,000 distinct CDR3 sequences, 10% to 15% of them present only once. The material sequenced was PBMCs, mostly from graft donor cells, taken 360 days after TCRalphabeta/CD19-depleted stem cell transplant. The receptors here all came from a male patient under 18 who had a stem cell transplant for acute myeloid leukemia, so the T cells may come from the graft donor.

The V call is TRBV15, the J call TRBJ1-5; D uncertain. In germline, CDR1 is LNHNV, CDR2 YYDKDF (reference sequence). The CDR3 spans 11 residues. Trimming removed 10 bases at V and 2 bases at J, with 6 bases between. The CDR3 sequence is CASRGNQPQHF. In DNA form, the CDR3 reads TGTGCCAGCCGGGGCAATCAGCCCCAGCATTTT.

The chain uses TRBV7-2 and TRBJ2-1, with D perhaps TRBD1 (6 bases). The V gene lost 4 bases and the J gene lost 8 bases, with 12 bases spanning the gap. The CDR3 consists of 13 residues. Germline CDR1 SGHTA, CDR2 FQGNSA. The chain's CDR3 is CASSSTGYDEQFF. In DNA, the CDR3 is TGTGCCAGCAGCTCTACAGGGTATGATGAGCAGTTCTTC.

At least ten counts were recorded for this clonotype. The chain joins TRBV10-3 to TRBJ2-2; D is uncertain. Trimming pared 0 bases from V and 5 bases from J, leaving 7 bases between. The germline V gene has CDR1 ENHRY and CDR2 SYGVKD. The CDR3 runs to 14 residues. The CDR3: CAISESGPTGELFF. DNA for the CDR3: TGTGCCATCAGTGAGTCCGGACCTACCGGGGAGCTGTTTTTT.